This T cell receptor beta chain was identified during a study of spatial heterogeneity in lung cancer. Regarding the study as a whole: Ubiquitous and regional nonsynonymous mutation counts were tracked by ubiquitous and regional expanded TCR counts, respectively. Within tumors, counts of expanded alpha and beta TCRs tracked tumor mutation counts.

As for time point: sample taken at primary tumor resection. Ten or more counts support this clonotype. Its antigen remains unidentified. MiXCR was run by TCRdb on the 5' RACE reads, yielding one entry per CDR3 protein. The table has 24,000 or so distinct CDR3 sequences, around 9.2% seen once. The CDR3 covers 15 residues. Germline CDR1 SGHRS, CDR2 YFSETQ. V gave up 4 bases and J gave up 5 bases; unmatched junction bases: 10. The chain uses TRBV5-1 and TRBJ2-5; the match to TRBD1 covers 8 bases. The TCR comes from a male donor with early-stage non-small cell lung cancer. Sequencing was performed on lung tumor tissue, taken at surgery. This chain's CDR3 is CASSSRGLNAETQYF. CDR3 sequence (DNA): TGCGCCAGCAGCAGCAGGGGGCTAAACGCGGAGACCCAGTACTTC.